One and the same sample provided the 12 T cell receptor beta chains below, sequenced in a study of blood T cells in healthy people across ages. A sample-barcoded 5' primer and a J-beta primer mix were used in a second PCR of roughly 6 to 11 cycles. TCRdb processed the 5' RACE reads anew with MiXCR; each CDR3 protein has one entry. Seen here are a few hundred thousand distinct CDR3 sequences, 25% to 30% observed once, and the top ten hold around a sixth. The specimen sequenced was blood. The receptors originated from a woman between 70 and 85 years old in good health.

The chain links TRBV5-1 to TRBJ1-5; D gene unclear. The CDR3 consists of 14 residues. Trimming pared 2 bases from V and 5 bases from J, leaving 11 bases between. Germline values: CDR1 SGHRS, CDR2 YFSETQ. For the CDR3, the DNA is TGCGCCAGCAGCTTAAACACCGGCGATCAGCCCCAGCATTTT. The encoded protein is CASSLNTGDQPQHF.

The chain is built from TRBV18 and TRBJ2-3; 8 bases are a match to TRBD2. Trimming removed 3 bases from V and 1 base from J; junction bases left unmatched: 6. CDR1 is KGHSH and CDR2 is LQKENI in the germline V gene. This CDR3 has 16 amino acids. The CDR3 sequence: CASSPTGTSGTDTQYF. The DNA for the CDR3 is TGTGCCAGCTCACCTACCGGGACTAGTGGCACAGATACGCAGTATTTT.

The rearrangement links TRBV9 to TRBJ2-5; 8 bases match TRBD2. J gave up 2 bases and V 1 base, and 10 bases lay outside the gene matches. CDR3 length equals 17 residues. Germline V gives CDR1 SGDLS, CDR2 YYNGEE. The CDR3 loop is CASSVRDIAGSQETQYF. DNA for the CDR3: TGTGCCAGCAGCGTACGGGACATAGCGGGGTCTCAAGAGACCCAGTACTTC.

The chain combines TRBV20-1 with TRBJ2-5; no firm D call. The end of the DNA fits TRBJ2-1 better, so the J call may be wrong. This CDR3 contains 11 residues. CDR1 and CDR2 (germline): DFQATT, SNEGSKA (reference sequence). The CDR3 protein is CSAYKINEQFF. The CDR3 DNA is TGCAGTGCTTATAAAATCAATGAGCAGTTCTTC.

The table lists this clonotype with a few counts. This rearrangement joins TRBV7-2 to TRBJ1-1, with TRBD1 as a possible D gene (5 bases). Trimming left V 2 bases short and J 5 bases short, with 12 bases between. This CDR3 contains 14 residues. Germline V gene sequence: CDR1 SGHTA, CDR2 FQGNSA. The CDR3 here is CASSLTQGWTEAFF. CDR3 bases: TGTGCCAGCAGCTTAACGCAGGGATGGACTGAAGCTTTCTTT.

The chain carries TRBV6-6 and TRBJ2-2; tentatively, D is TRBD1 (6 bases). V lost 2 bases to trimming and J lost 5 bases, with 15 bases between them. The CDR3 contains 16 residues. Germline V gives CDR1 MNHNY, CDR2 SVGAGI (reference sequence). In DNA, the CDR3 is TGTGCCAGCAGTTACGGGGGTGCAGGGGTGACCGGGGAGCTGTTTTTT. Its translation is CASSYGGAGVTGELFF.

A few counts support this clonotype. This chain connects TRBV27 to TRBJ1-1; D gene unclear. Deletions cut 2 bases from V and 4 bases from J, with 11 bases between. The CDR3 is made up of 14 amino acids. Germline values: CDR1 MNHEY, CDR2 SMNVEV (reference sequence). This CDR3 reads CASSLVAVGTEAFF. The CDR3 DNA sequence: TGTGCCAGCAGTTTAGTGGCCGTGGGCACTGAAGCTTTCTTT.

This clonotype was seen repeatedly, ten times or more. The chain recombines TRBV20-1 with TRBJ2-1, with unresolved D. The germline V gene has CDR1 DFQATT and CDR2 SNEGSKA (reference sequence). V lost 0 bases to trimming and J lost 5 bases, with 11 bases between them. The CDR3 totals 14 residues. Here the CDR3 DNA reads TGCAGTGCTAGAGATGGCAGCAGTCACAATGAGCAGTTCTTC. This sequence encodes CSARDGSSHNEQFF.

Remarks on this clonotype: A much larger clone differs by one base, so this may be a read error. The chain has TRBV12-3 or TRBV12-4 and TRBJ1-1, with TRBD1 matching 9 bases. This CDR3 is built from 15 residues. V trimming: 1 base; J trimming: 1 base; junction bases outside the gene matches: 1. For the CDR3, the DNA is TGTGCCAGCAGTTTAGGGGGACAGGGGAACACTGAAGCTTTCTTT. It codes for CASSLGGQGNTEAFF.

This clonotype was observed a handful of times. The chain employs TRBV7-2 and TRBJ2-3, with D perhaps given as TRBD1 or TRBD2 (5 bases each). From germline, CDR1 is SGHTA and CDR2 FQGNSA. Between the trimmed V and J ends, which lost 5 bases and 4 bases, there was a span of 25 bases. The CDR3 contains 18 residues. CDR3 nucleotides: TGTGCCAGCAGCCTAAACCCCCCAGGCCCGGGGCGGCCAGATACGCAGTATTTT. Translation gives CASSLNPPGPGRPDTQYF.

This chain joins TRBV7-3 and TRBJ2-2, with D hard to call. CDR1 is SGHTA and CDR2 is FQGTGA in the germline V gene. CDR3 length: 16 amino acids. V was shortened by 0 bases and J by 2 bases, with 10 bases between the two germline ends. The CDR3 spells CASSLTALSNTGELFF. CDR3 sequence (DNA): TGTGCCAGCAGCTTAACGGCTCTCTCTAACACCGGGGAGCTGTTTTTT.

The CDR3 loop reads CASSEIRGNTEAFF. CDR3 in DNA: TGTGCCAGCAGTGAGATTAGGGGTAACACTGAAGCTTTCTTT. V is TRBV6-1 and J is TRBJ1-1, with D possibly being TRBD1 (5 bases). This CDR3 has 14 amino acids. The V end lost 3 bases, the J end lost 2 bases, and 10 bases lay between the germline ends. The germline gives CDR1 MNHNS, CDR2 SASEGT.